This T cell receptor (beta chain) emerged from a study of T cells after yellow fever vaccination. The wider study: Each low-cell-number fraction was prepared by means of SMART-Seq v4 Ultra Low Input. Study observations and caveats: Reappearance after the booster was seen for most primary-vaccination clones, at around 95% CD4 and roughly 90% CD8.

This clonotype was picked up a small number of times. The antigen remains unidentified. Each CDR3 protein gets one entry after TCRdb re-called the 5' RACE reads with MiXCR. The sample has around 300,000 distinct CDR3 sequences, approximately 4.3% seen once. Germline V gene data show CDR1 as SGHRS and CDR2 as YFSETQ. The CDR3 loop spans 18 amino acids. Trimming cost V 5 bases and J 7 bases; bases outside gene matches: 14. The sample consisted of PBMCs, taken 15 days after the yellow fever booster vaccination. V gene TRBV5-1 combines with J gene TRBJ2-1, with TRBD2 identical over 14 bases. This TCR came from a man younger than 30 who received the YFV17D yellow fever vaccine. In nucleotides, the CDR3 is TGCGCCAGCAGACCGCCGACTAGCGGGGGGGCCGGGTTTAATGAGCAGTTCTTC. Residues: CASRPPTSGGAGFNEQFF.